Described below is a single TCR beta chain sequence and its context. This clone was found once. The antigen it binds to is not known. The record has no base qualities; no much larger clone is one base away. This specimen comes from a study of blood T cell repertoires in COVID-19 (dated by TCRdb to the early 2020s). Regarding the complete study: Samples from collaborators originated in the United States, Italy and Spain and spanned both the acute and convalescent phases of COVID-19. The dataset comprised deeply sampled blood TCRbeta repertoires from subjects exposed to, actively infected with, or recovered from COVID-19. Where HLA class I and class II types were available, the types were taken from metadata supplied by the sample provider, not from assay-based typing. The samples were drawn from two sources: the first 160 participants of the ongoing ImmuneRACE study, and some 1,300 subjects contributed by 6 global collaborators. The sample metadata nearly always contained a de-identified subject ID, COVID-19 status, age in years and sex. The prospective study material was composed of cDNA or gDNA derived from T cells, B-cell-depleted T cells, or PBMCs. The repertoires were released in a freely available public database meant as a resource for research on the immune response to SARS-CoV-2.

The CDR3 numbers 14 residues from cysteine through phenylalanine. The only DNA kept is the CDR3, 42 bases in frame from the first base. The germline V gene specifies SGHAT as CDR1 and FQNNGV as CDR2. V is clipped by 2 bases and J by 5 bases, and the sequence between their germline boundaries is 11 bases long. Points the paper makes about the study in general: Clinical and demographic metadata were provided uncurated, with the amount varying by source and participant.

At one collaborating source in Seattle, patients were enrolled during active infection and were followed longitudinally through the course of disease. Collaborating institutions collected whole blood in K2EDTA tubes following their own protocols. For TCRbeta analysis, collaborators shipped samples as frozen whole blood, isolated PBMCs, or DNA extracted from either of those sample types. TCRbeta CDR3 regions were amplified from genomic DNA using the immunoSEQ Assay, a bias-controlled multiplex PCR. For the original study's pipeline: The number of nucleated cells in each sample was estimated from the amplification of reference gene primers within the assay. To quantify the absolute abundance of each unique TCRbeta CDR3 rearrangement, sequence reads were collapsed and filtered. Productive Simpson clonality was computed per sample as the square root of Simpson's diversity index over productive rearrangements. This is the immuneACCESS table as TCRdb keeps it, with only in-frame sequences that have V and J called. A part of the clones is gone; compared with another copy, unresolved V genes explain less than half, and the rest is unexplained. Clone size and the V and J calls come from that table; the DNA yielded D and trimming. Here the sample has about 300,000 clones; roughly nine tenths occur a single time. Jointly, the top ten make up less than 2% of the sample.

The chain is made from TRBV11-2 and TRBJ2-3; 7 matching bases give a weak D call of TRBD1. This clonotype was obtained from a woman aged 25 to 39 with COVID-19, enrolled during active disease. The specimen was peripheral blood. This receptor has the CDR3 CASSLNRGGDTQYF. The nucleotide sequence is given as TGTGCCAGCAGCTTAAACAGGGGAGGAGATACGCAGTATTTT.